This record covers a single T cell receptor (beta chain). Antigen unknown. The record originates from a study of T cell responses to AZD1222 COVID-19 vaccine. V was trimmed by 4 bases and J by 5 bases, leaving 11 bases between them. The CDR3 runs 14 residues. CDR1 is LGHDT, CDR2 YNNKEL, per germline (reference sequence). The table came from immunoSEQ multiplex PCR; TCRdb's copy has only in-frame clones and leaves some out. The sample contains about 76,000 clones, over 60% of which appear only once. Notes on the study in general: It was only after the peak T cell response that any repertoires were sampled.

The chain couples TRBV3-1 (or the pseudogene TRBV3-2) to TRBJ1-4; D remains ambiguous. This TCR was recovered from an adult who received the MenACWY meningococcal vaccine as a control. Sequencing was performed on peripheral blood, taken 28 days after the second dose of the MenACWY control vaccine. For the CDR3, the DNA is TGTGCCAGCAGCCCACCCGGGCTCAATGAAAAACTGTTTTTT. It yields the protein CASSPPGLNEKLFF.